This is a list of T cell receptor beta chains from one sample in a study of blood T cell repertoires in COVID-19. Some clones are missing from TCRdb's copy, which holds only in-frame ones; the method was immunoSEQ multiplex PCR. The sample lists 140,000 to 150,000 clones; 75% to 85% were seen once. The sample comprised peripheral blood. These receptors were obtained from a man in his 70s who had recovered from COVID-19. The conserved cysteine and the conserved F or W are not part of the CDR3 here.

>TRBV7-3
ASSLTASGIENEQF
>TRBV24-1
ATSRQRRGAHEQY
>TRBV3-1/TRBV3-2
ASSPQDIGGYETQY
>TRBV5-4
ASSLGGVAGVGDTQY
>TRBV7-2
ASSLEGTSGRFRNEQF
>TRBV18
ATTDSLNTEAF
>TRBV18
ASSPQPRGRGEYGYT
>TRBV10-1
ASSGLAGAHEQY
>TRBV7-3
ASSPQPPGLAGVYTQY
>TRBV7-9
ASSLASTDEQF
>TRBV2
ASRGGRDTEAF
>TRBV9
ASSERWGTGMPDTQY
>TRBV7-2
ASSSTGDGNQPQH
>TRBV11-2
ASNPSFGQGRNKDGGYT
>TRBV18
ASSRTGVQETQY
>TRBV2
ASRGQVLSTGELF
>TRBV7-9
ASSLADEQF
>TRBV5-1
ASSEAITYEQY
>TRBV19
ASSERTGGMDTEAF
>TRBV19
ASSMRGYNEQF
>TRBV27
ASSLSLVMSETQY
>TRBV6-5
ASSYSGAGRSYEQY
>TRBV3-1/TRBV3-2
ASSRFGTSGYEQY
>TRBV5-1
ASSWDRGQETQY
>TRBV12-3/TRBV12-4
ASSRGGTPF
>TRBV5-1
ASSLRPSSSAGELF
>TRBV4-1
ASSQEPTLAASTDTQY
>TRBV28
AISGTSGRTYEQY
>TRBV29-1
SADRTGNEQY
>TRBV5-4
ASSLGEERGVISTDTQY
>TRBV5-4
ASSSNLGTEAF
>TRBV15
ATSPTAGNLYEQY
>TRBV19
ASSMNLATDTQY
>TRBV5-4
ASRTTGLNSPLH
>TRBV28
ASSSRQGIQETQY
>TRBV6-5
ASSYRGQEQY
>TRBV5-1
ASTNGEGFTDTQY
>TRBV19
ASSRTSGYYNEQF
>TRBV7-2
ASSLVVGVNINTQY
>TRBV6-2/TRBV6-3
ASSSWQGGTIGPYEQY
>TRBV5-1
ASSLQVDTEAF
>TRBV4-3
ASSQGGGQARFTDTQY
>TRBV19
ASSPAGYEQY
>TRBV19
ASSLDQGANTGELF
>TRBV4-1
ASSRTLAGAETQY
>TRBV5-4
ASSSGTGEHTEAF
>TRBV29-1
SVEDLAGGGGEQF